Each of the 7 T cell receptor beta chains below was sequenced from the same sample in a study of shared clonotypes between healthy human individuals. The table came from immunoSEQ multiplex PCR; TCRdb's copy has only in-frame clones and leaves some out. Of a few million clones in the sample, 90% to 95% were seen once. The sequenced sample was naive CD4+ T cells from PBMCs. Subset here: CD45RA+ positively selected. The receptors derive from a man between 18 and 35 years old in good health. Some clones in this sample may be carry-over from other donors' samples.

The chain has TRBV18 and TRBJ2-7, with D possibly matching TRBD2 (6 bases). Germline CDR1 KGHSH, CDR2 LQKENI. Trimming removed 3 bases at V and 6 bases at J, with 9 bases between. CDR3 length equals 12 residues. In DNA form, the CDR3 reads TGTGCCAGCTCACCTACTAGCTCCGAGCAGTACTTC. Its protein product is CASSPTSSEQYF.

J is TRBJ1-3 and V is TRBV19; 8 nucleotides agree with TRBD1. Germline V lookup: CDR1 LNHDA, CDR2 SQIVND (reference sequence). The CDR3 runs 14 residues. V trimming: 5 bases; J trimming: 2 bases; junction bases outside the gene matches: 2. CDR3 DNA sequence: TGTGCCAGTAGTGGGACAGGAACTGGAAACACCATATATTTT. It is translated as CASSGTGTGNTIYF.

This chain uses TRBV30 with TRBJ1-2; no reliable D call. The CDR3 loop spans 13 amino acids. With 0 bases removed from V and 8 bases from J, the gap between germline ends came to 13 bases. CDR1 is GTSNPN and CDR2 is SVGIG in the germline V gene (reference sequence). The CDR3 protein is CAWSVLNRGGYTF. CDR3 in DNA: TGTGCCTGGAGTGTATTAAACAGAGGGGGCTACACCTTC.

As regards this clone: The sample carries other DNA sequences with the same CDR3. J is TRBJ1-4 and V is TRBV5-1, with D possibly being TRBD1 (6 bases). Trimming pared 2 bases from V and 5 bases from J, leaving 10 bases between. Germline values: CDR1 SGHRS, CDR2 YFSETQ. This CDR3 spans 14 amino acids. This CDR3 is CASSFGQTNEKLFF. The DNA of the CDR3 is TGCGCCAGCAGCTTCGGACAGACGAATGAAAAACTGTTTTTT.

V is TRBV4-2 and J is TRBJ2-5, with D hard to call. CDR1 and CDR2 (germline): LGHNA, YNFKEQ. Trimming took off 2 bases at V and 5 bases at J, with 15 bases between the two ends. The CDR3 is made up of 15 amino acids. CDR3 in DNA: TGTGCCAGCAGCCAAACATGGGGTAGTCGGGAGACCCAGTACTTC. It yields the protein CASSQTWGSRETQYF.

The chain combines TRBV6-1 with TRBJ1-2, with 9 bases aligning to TRBD1. V lost 6 bases, J lost 4 bases, and 9 bases stayed unmatched. Germline V gene sequence: CDR1 MNHNS, CDR2 SASEGT. The CDR3 runs to 15 residues. CDR3 sequence reads: CASRGTGSFGYGYTF. In DNA, the CDR3 is TGTGCCAGCAGGGGGACAGGGTCGTTCGGCTATGGCTACACCTTC.

This chain connects TRBV5-4 to TRBJ2-6, with no clear D. The germline gives CDR1 SGHNT, CDR2 YYREEE (reference sequence). The CDR3 covers 16 residues. V lost 7 bases to trimming and J lost 0 bases, with 14 bases between them. The CDR3 region is CASRGSAISGANVLTF. CDR3 bases: TGTGCCAGCCGTGGCAGCGCGATCTCTGGGGCCAACGTCCTGACTTTC.